This passage covers 20 T cell receptor beta chains from one sample sequenced in a study of TIL therapy for anti-PD-1-resistant metastatic lung cancer. Time point defined: pre-treatment sample, taken before nivolumab and TIL therapy. Sequencing used immunoSEQ v3. Profiled with immunoSEQ multiplex PCR; TCRdb holds only in-frame clones, not every one. The data contain about 36,000 clones, 70% to 75% of them singletons. Source: blood, taken at baseline. Every receptor here comes from a person aged 25 to 79 with non-small cell lung cancer.

The V and J genes are TRBV4-3 and TRBJ2-2; a possible D gene is TRBD2 (7 bases). CDR3 length: 17 residues. Germline V gene data show CDR1 as LGHNA and CDR2 as YSLEER. V lost 3 bases and J 5 bases, leaving 19 bases between the germline ends. The CDR3 protein is CASSHIRGGGLTGELFF. Written as DNA, the CDR3 is TGCGCCAGCAGCCACATTCGTGGGGGGGGCTTGACCGGGGAGCTGTTTTTT.

This clone came up a few times. The chain employs TRBV7-9 and TRBJ1-2, with D uncertain. This CDR3 is built from 12 residues. The germline V and J ends were trimmed by 2 bases and 7 bases, with 8 bases remaining between them. Germline CDR1 SEHNR, CDR2 FQNEAQ (reference sequence). In DNA, the CDR3 is TGTGCCAGCAGCTTAAAGGGAACTGGCTACACCTTC. It codes for CASSLKGTGYTF. Full variable domain (rest looked up from reference TRBV7-9 and TRBJ1-2): DTGVSQNPRHKITKRGQNVTFRCDPISEHNRLYWYRQTLGQGPEFLTYFQNEAQLEKSRLLSDRFSAERPKGSFSTLEIQRTEQGDSAMYLCASSLKGTGYTFGSGTRLTVV.

The V and J genes are TRBV28 and TRBJ1-2; D may be TRBD1 (5 bases). The V gene lost 8 bases and the J gene lost 5 bases, with 12 bases spanning the gap. This CDR3 comprises 12 residues. Per the germline V gene, CDR1 is MDHEN and CDR2 is SYDVKM. The CDR3 DNA follows: TGTGCCAGCTGGGGACGCGCGTATGGCTACACCTTC. It yields the protein CASWGRAYGYTF.

This clone was seen once. The CDR3 bases are TGTGCCAGCAGTATGGAGCGACCTGGCATGTCAGAGACCCAGTACTTC. It encodes CASSMERPGMSETQYF. The chain joins TRBV28 to TRBJ2-5, with no clear D. The CDR3 is 16 residues long. Germline loops: CDR1 MDHEN, CDR2 SYDVKM. The V and J ends lost 5 bases and 4 bases respectively, with 20 bases between them.

The V call is TRBV6-6, the J call TRBJ1-2, with D maybe TRBD1 (6 bases). The germline V and J ends were trimmed by 5 bases and 6 bases, with 16 bases remaining between them. Per the germline V gene, CDR1 is MNHNY and CDR2 is SVGAGI (reference sequence). The CDR3 is made up of 14 amino acids. CDR3 coding DNA: TGTGCCAGCAGTCCGTACATCGGGGGCGATGGCTACACCTTC. Translated, it gives CASSPYIGGDGYTF.

The genes are TRBV21-1 and TRBJ1-5; the table gives TRBD1 as D, unverified against the DNA. TRBV21-1 is tagged as a pseudogene. The CDR3 extends over 16 amino acids. This chain's CDR3 is CASSKPGQNSNQPQHF. In nucleotides, the CDR3 is TGTGCCAGCAGCAAACCGGGACAGAATAGCAATCAGCCCCAGCATTTT.

V and J are TRBV14 and TRBJ1-6; D not certain. V lost 1 base to trimming and J lost 7 bases, with 8 bases between them. The CDR3 is 14 residues long. CDR1 SGHDN and CDR2 FVKESK come from the germline V gene. The CDR3 DNA reads as TGTGCCAGCAGCCAAGGGGCAGACAATTCACCCCTCCACTTT. This codes for CASSQGADNSPLHF.

The chain employs TRBV28 and TRBJ1-2, with 7 positions matching TRBD1. V dropped 6 bases and J dropped 4; count of bases not matched to a gene: 8. Germline CDR1 MDHEN, CDR2 SYDVKM. CDR3 length equals 14 residues. The CDR3 DNA reads as TGTGCCAGCAGCTCCCAGGGGGGAGGCTATGGCTACACCTTC. This translates into CASSSQGGGYGYTF.

Only a few counts were recorded for this clone. The chain carries TRBV27 and TRBJ2-7; D not resolved. Germline V gene lookup returns CDR1 MNHEY and CDR2 SMNVEV (reference sequence). V was shortened by 5 bases and J by 1 base, with 9 bases between the two germline ends. This CDR3 is 13 amino acids long. The CDR3 loop reads CASSPPLSYEQYF. The CDR3 bases are TGTGCCAGCAGTCCCCCCCTATCCTACGAGCAGTACTTC.

The rearrangement links TRBV7-8 to TRBJ1-1, with D possibly matching TRBD1 (5 bases). Germline V CDR1 and CDR2: SGHVS, FQNEAQ. CDR3 size: 14 residues. The ends were cut back, 1 base at V and 1 base at J, with 7 bases in the middle. The CDR3 reads CASSLVRGNTEAFF. CDR3 bases: TGTGCCAGCAGCTTAGTGAGGGGGAACACTGAAGCTTTCTTT.

This clone was found a few times. The rearrangement links TRBV7-9 to TRBJ2-7; no firm D call. CDR3 length equals 14 residues. Trimming took off 10 bases at V and 2 bases at J, with 18 bases between the two ends. Per the germline V gene, CDR1 is SEHNR and CDR2 is FQNEAQ (reference sequence). CDR3 DNA sequence: TGTGCCATCGAAAGGGAACAGCATGCCTACGAGCAGTACTTC. Translation: CAIEREQHAYEQYF.

The chain carries TRBV5-1 and TRBJ2-3; D is perhaps TRBD2 (6 bases). V gave up 2 bases and J gave up 8 bases, with 15 bases separating them. The CDR3 totals 14 residues. Germline V gene data show CDR1 as SGHRS and CDR2 as YFSETQ. CDR3 in DNA: TGCGCCAGCAGCTTCTTAGTAGCGGAAGGTACGCAGTATTTT. This encodes CASSFLVAEGTQYF.

The chain employs TRBV5-5 and TRBJ2-7; D remains ambiguous. This CDR3 has 12 amino acids. Trimming left V 1 base short and J 2 bases short, with 4 bases between. Germline V gene lookup returns CDR1 SGHKS and CDR2 YYEKEE (reference sequence). Here the CDR3 DNA reads TGTGCCAGCAGCTTGAGTCCCTACGAGCAGTACTTC. It translates to CASSLSPYEQYF.

CDR3 nucleotide sequence: TGCGCCAGCAGCGCCGGCGCCCAGAAATCCACAGATACGCAGTATTTT. Translation gives CASSAGAQKSTDTQYF. The chain has TRBV5-1 and TRBJ2-3; D is ambiguous. This CDR3 is built from 16 residues. V lost 4 bases, J lost 2 bases, and 17 bases lay in between. The germline CDR1 and CDR2 sequences are SGHRS and YFSETQ.

This rearrangement joins TRBV5-4 to TRBJ2-7; D may be TRBD2 (5 bases). Germline-derived CDR1 and CDR2 are SGHNT and YYREEE (reference sequence). This CDR3 is built from 13 residues. Trimming removed 5 bases from V and 6 bases from J, with 15 bases in between. DNA of the CDR3: TGTGCCAGCAGGACTACGTCCGGGGTCGAGCAGTACTTC. The encoded protein is CASRTTSGVEQYF.

The chain carries TRBV4-3 and TRBJ2-3; 8 bases line up with TRBD2. This CDR3 contains 17 residues. Germline loops: CDR1 LGHNA, CDR2 YSLEER. V lost 0 bases and J lost 5; bases outside the gene matches: 10. The DNA for the CDR3 is TGCGCCAGCAGCCAAGAATACGGGTTAGCGGGGAGAGATACGCAGTATTTT. This encodes CASSQEYGLAGRDTQYF.

This CDR3 reads CASSIQGAGGANVLTF. The DNA of the CDR3 is TGTGCCAGTAGTATACAGGGGGCCGGTGGGGCCAACGTCCTGACTTTC. V is TRBV19 and J is TRBJ2-6, with 8 bases lining up with TRBD1. Germline lookup yields CDR1 LNHDA and CDR2 SQIVND (reference sequence). The CDR3 contains 16 residues. The ends lost 2 bases at V and 3 bases at J; junction bases unmatched: 3.

The rearrangement joins TRBV29-1 to TRBJ1-1; D is perhaps TRBD1 (5 bases). Germline V gene lookup returns CDR1 SQVTM and CDR2 ANQGSEA. This CDR3 region has 10 residues. CDR3 nucleotides: TGCAGTGTCTCGACAGCTGAAGCTTTCTTT. Amino acid sequence: CSVSTAEAFF.

The CDR3 region is CASSWLQGANEQFF. CDR3 in DNA: TGTGCCAGCAGTTGGTTACAGGGGGCGAATGAGCAGTTCTTC. The genes are TRBV28 and TRBJ2-1; 9 positions match TRBD1. The CDR3 loop spans 14 amino acids. Trimming cost V 4 bases and J 7 bases; bases outside gene matches: 5. Germline CDR1 MDHEN, CDR2 SYDVKM.

The chain combines TRBV7-9 with TRBJ1-6; TRBD1 aligns across 10 bases. CDR3 length: 16 amino acids. V was clipped by 1 base and J by 5 bases; unmatched bases: 2. Germline V gives CDR1 SEHNR, CDR2 FQNEAQ (reference sequence). CDR3 sequence reads: CASSLGQGANNSPLHF. The CDR3 DNA follows: TGTGCCAGCAGCTTAGGACAGGGGGCGAATAATTCACCCCTCCACTTT.